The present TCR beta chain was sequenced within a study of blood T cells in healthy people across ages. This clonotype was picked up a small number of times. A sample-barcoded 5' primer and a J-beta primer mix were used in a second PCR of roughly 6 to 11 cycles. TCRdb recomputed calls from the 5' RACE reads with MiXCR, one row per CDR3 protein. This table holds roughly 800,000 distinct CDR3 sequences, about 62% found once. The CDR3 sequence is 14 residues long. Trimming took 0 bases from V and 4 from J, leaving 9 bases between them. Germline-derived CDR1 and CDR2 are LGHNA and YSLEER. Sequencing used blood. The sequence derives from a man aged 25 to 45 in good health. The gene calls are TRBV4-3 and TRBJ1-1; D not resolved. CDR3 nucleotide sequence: TGCGCCAGCAGCCAAGAATCCACAAGCACTGAAGCTTTCTTT. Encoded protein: CASSQESTSTEAFF.